A single sample gave rise to the 14 T cell receptor beta chains below, sequenced in a study of cytomegalovirus exposure and HLA in healthy donors. PCR used 60 Vbeta primers and 13 Jbeta primers. Produced via immunoSEQ multiplex PCR; TCRdb's table is partial and in-frame only. The table lists 150,000 to 200,000 clones, about three quarters of them singletons. The specimen sequenced was PBMCs. These receptors all stem from a woman aged 25 to 39 in good health and CMV-seropositive.

The gene calls are TRBV28 and TRBJ2-2; TRBD2 might be the D (5 bases). CDR1 and CDR2 (germline): MDHEN, SYDVKM. The ends were cut back, 0 bases at V and 1 base at J, with 12 bases in the middle. This CDR3 is built from 17 residues. The CDR3 bases are TGTGCCAGCAGTTTATGGGAGGCAGGACGGAACACCGGGGAGCTGTTTTTT. As protein: CASSLWEAGRNTGELFF. Full variable domain (outside the CDR3, taken from reference TRBV28 and TRBJ2-2): DVKVTQSSRYLVKRTGEKVFLECVQDMDHENMFWYRQDPGLGLRLIYFSYDVKMKEKGDIPEGYSVSREKKERFSLILESASTNQTSMYLCASSLWEAGRNTGELFFGEGSRLTVL.

This sequence joins TRBV11-2 and TRBJ2-7; 11 nucleotides align to TRBD2. This CDR3 is built from 20 residues. V shed 0 bases and J 3 bases; nucleotides not matched to a gene: 16. CDR1 and CDR2 (germline): SGHAT, FQNNGV. CDR3 residues: CASSLDQTSGSSSVFYEQYF. The CDR3 DNA reads as TGTGCCAGCAGCTTAGATCAAACTAGCGGGAGCTCCTCGGTATTCTACGAGCAGTACTTC.

This rearrangement joins TRBV5-1 to TRBJ1-4; D gene ambiguous. Trimming cost V 0 bases and J 8 bases, with 5 bases left between them. Germline V gives CDR1 SGHRS, CDR2 YFSETQ. The CDR3 runs to 12 residues. The CDR3 DNA follows: TGCGCCAGCAGCTTGGATAGCGAAAAACTGTTTTTT. It encodes CASSLDSEKLFF. Using reference TRBV5-1 and TRBJ1-4 for the parts outside the CDR3, the full variable domain is KAGVTQTPRYLIKTRGQQVTLSCSPISGHRSVSWYQQTPGQGLQFLFEYFSETQRNKGNFPGRFSGRQFSNSRSEMNVSTLELGDSALYLCASSLDSEKLFFGSGTQLSVL.

The chain joins TRBV29-1 to TRBJ2-4; D is unresolved. The CDR3 totals 11 residues. The V and J ends lost 6 bases and 5 bases respectively, with 8 bases between them. Germline V gives CDR1 SQVTM, CDR2 ANQGSEA. The DNA of the CDR3 is TGCAGCGTCAACAACGAAAACATTCAGTACTTC. It encodes CSVNNENIQYF.

The rearrangement uses TRBV18 and TRBJ2-7; no firm D call. CDR3 length equals 15 residues. The germline CDR1 and CDR2 sequences are KGHSH and LQKENI. The V end was cut by 2 bases, the J end by 0 bases, with 11 bases between. The chain's CDR3 is CASSPGAESSYEQYF. In nucleotides, the CDR3 is TGTGCCAGCTCACCAGGAGCAGAGAGCTCCTACGAGCAGTACTTC.

This rearrangement joins TRBV29-1 to TRBJ2-7; 12 bases align to TRBD1. Per germline, CDR1 SQVTM and CDR2 ANQGSEA. This CDR3 has 14 amino acids. The trim removed 4 bases at V and 6 bases at J, leaving 7 bases unmatched. DNA for the CDR3: TGCAGCGTTGTGAGGGGACAGGGGGCGAGCGAGCAGTACTTC. Protein sequence: CSVVRGQGASEQYF.

The gene calls are TRBV10-3 and TRBJ2-5; no firm D call. CDR1 is ENHRY and CDR2 is SYGVKD in the germline V gene. The CDR3 runs 11 residues. The V end was cut by 10 bases, the J end by 9 bases, with 15 bases between. Written as DNA, the CDR3 is TGTGCCACCTCCGACCTGGAGTCCCAGTACTTC. This sequence encodes CATSDLESQYF.

The J gene is TRBJ1-1, the V gene TRBV13; D perhaps matches TRBD1 (5 bases). CDR3 length equals 15 residues. CDR1 is PRHDT, CDR2 FYEKMQ, per germline (reference sequence). Trimming left V 6 bases short and J 1 base short, with 15 bases between. The CDR3 region is CASRFAIGQNTEAFF. Here the CDR3 DNA reads TGTGCCAGCAGGTTCGCTATCGGACAGAACACTGAAGCTTTCTTT. The whole variable domain, filled in from reference TRBV13 and TRBJ1-1, reads AAGVIQSPRHLIKEKRETATLKCYPIPRHDTVYWYQQGPGQDPQFLISFYEKMQSDKGSIPDRFSAQQFSDYHSELNMSSLELGDSALYFCASRFAIGQNTEAFFGQGTRLTVV.

As to this clone: Additional DNA sequences in this sample encode the identical CDR3. This rearrangement joins TRBV11-3 to TRBJ2-3; D gene unclear. CDR1 is SGHNT and CDR2 is YENEEA in the germline V gene. The CDR3 spans 13 residues. Trimming took 3 bases from V and 0 from J, leaving 4 bases between them. The CDR3 region is CASSFSSTDTQYF. The CDR3 DNA follows: TGTGCCAGCAGCTTCTCCAGCACAGATACGCAGTATTTT.

In its sample, this clone was seen once. The chain uses TRBV7-2 and TRBJ2-3; D possibly corresponds to TRBD2 (5 bases). The CDR3 has 15 residues. Germline lookup yields CDR1 SGHTA and CDR2 FQGNSA. Trimming pared 2 bases from V and 1 base from J, leaving 10 bases between. The CDR3: CASSLLAAGTDTQYF. Written as DNA, the CDR3 is TGTGCCAGCAGCTTACTAGCAGCGGGCACAGATACGCAGTATTTT.

This clone has just a few counts. This rearrangement joins TRBV4-3 to TRBJ2-2, with 8 bases aligning to TRBD1. The CDR3 runs to 16 residues. Germline-derived CDR1 and CDR2 are LGHNA and YSLEER. Trimming took 2 bases from V and 6 from J; bases not matched to a gene: 8. CDR3 nucleotide sequence: TGCGCCAGCAGCCAAACGACCAGGGGGCTTTCCGGGGAGCTGTTTTTT. This codes for CASSQTTRGLSGELFF.

J is TRBJ2-5 and V is TRBV2; D possibly corresponds to TRBD2 (5 bases). CDR3 length: 13 residues. Germline CDR1 SNHLY, CDR2 FYNNEI. Trimming removed 6 bases at V and 5 bases at J, with 13 bases between. CDR3 coding DNA: TGTGCCAGCAGAGCGGACGGTGTTGAGACCCAGTACTTC. It is translated as CASRADGVETQYF.

A word on this clone: The same CDR3 arises from other DNA sequences in this sample as well. V usage is TRBV7-2 and J usage is TRBJ2-1; 9 nucleotides align to TRBD2. CDR3 size: 15 residues. V was clipped by 3 bases and J by 0 bases; unmatched bases: 0. CDR1 SGHTA and CDR2 FQGNSA come from the germline V gene. The DNA for the CDR3 is TGTGCCAGCAGCTTTAGCGGGAGCTCCTACAATGAGCAGTTCTTC. Translated, it gives CASSFSGSSYNEQFF.

This chain connects TRBV27 to TRBJ2-3, with 10 nucleotides matching TRBD2. The CDR3 is 16 residues long. Germline trimming cut 3 bases from V and 1 base from J; bases unmatched to any gene: 4. Germline V gene lookup returns CDR1 MNHEY and CDR2 SMNVEV (reference sequence). The CDR3 sequence: CASSFIGTSGTDTQYF. CDR3 DNA: TGTGCCAGCAGTTTCATCGGGACTAGCGGCACAGATACGCAGTATTTT.